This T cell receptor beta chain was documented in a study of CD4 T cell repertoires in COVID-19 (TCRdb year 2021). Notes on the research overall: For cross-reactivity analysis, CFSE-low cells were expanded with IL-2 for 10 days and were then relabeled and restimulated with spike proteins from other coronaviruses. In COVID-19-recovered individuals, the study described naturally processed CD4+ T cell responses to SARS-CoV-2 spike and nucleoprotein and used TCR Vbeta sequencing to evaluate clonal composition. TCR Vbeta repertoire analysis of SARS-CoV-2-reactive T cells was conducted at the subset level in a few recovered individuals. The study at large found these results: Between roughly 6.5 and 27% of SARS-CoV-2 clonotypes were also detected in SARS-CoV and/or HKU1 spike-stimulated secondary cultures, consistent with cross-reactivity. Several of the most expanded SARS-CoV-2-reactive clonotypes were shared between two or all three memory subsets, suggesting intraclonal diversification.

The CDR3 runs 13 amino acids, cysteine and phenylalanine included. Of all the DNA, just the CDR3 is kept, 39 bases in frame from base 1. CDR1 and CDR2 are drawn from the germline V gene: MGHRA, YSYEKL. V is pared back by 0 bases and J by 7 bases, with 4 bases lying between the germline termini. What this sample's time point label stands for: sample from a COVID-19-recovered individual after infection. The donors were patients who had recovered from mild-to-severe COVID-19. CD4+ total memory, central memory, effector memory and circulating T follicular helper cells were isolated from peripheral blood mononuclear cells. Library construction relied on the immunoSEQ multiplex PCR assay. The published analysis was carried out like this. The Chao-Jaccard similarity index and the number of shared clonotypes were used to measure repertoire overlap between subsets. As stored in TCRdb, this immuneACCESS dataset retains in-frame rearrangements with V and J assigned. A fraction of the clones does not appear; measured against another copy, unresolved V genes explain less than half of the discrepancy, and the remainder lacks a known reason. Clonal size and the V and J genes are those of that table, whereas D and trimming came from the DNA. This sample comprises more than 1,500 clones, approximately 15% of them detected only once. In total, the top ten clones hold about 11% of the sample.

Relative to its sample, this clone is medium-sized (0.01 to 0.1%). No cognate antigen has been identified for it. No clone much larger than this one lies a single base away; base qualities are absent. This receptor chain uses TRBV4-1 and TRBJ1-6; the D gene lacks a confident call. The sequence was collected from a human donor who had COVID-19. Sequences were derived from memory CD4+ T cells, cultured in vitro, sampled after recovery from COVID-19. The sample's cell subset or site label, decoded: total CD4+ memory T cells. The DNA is TGCGCCAGCAGCCAAGAGGCCAATTCACCCCTCCACTTT. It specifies CASSQEANSPLHF.